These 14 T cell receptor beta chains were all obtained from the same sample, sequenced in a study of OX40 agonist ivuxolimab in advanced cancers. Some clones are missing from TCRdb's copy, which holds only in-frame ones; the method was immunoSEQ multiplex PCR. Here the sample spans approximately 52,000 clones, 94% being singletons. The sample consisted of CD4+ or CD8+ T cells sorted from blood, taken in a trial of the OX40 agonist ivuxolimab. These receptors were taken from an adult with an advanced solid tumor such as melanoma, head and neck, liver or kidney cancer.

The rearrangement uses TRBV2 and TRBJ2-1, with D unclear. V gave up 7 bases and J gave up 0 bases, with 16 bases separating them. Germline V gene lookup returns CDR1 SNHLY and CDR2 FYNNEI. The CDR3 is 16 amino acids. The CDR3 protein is CASTQAPESSYNEQFF. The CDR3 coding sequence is TGTGCCAGCACCCAGGCCCCGGAAAGCTCCTACAATGAGCAGTTCTTC.

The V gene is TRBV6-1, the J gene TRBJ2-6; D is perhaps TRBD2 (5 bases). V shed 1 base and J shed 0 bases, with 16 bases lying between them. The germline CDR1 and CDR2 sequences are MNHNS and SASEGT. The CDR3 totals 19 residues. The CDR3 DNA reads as TGTGCCAGCAGTGAAGACGGCGGGCCTGGAAGCTCTGGGGCCAACGTCCTGACTTTC. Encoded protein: CASSEDGGPGSSGANVLTF.

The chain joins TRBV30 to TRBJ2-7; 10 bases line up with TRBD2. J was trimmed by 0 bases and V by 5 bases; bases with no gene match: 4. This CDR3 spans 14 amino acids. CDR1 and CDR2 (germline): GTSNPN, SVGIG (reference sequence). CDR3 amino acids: CAWQIAGGSYEQYF. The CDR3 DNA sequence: TGTGCCTGGCAGATAGCGGGAGGCTCCTACGAGCAGTACTTC.

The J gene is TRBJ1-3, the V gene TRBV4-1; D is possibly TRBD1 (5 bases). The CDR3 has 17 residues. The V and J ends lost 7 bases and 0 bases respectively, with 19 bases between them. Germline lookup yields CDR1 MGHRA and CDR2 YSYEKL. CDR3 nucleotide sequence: TGCGCCAGCAATCGTCGGGGCAGGAGAAGCTCTGGAAACACCATATATTTT. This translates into CASNRRGRRSSGNTIYF.

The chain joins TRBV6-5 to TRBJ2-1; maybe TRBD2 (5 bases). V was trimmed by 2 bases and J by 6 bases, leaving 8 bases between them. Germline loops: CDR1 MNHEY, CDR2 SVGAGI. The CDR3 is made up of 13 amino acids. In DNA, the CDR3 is TGTGCCAGCAGTTACAGCCGGGGCAATGAGCAGTTCTTC. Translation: CASSYSRGNEQFF.

The CDR3 DNA reads as TGTGCCAGCAGCTTACCGGACGGTGTGAAACACGAGCAGTACTTC. Protein sequence: CASSLPDGVKHEQYF. The chain links TRBV7-8 to TRBJ2-7; no reliable D call. Trimming stripped 2 bases from V and 5 bases from J, with 16 bases between. CDR3 length: 15 residues. Germline lookup yields CDR1 SGHVS and CDR2 FQNEAQ.

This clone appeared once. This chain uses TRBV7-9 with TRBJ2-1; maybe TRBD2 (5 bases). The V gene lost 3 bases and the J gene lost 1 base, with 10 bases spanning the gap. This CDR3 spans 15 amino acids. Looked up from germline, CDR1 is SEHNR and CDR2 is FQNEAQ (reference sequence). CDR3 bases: TGTGCCAGCAGCTTTCTGGAGGAATCCTACAATGAGCAGTTCTTC. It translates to CASSFLEESYNEQFF.

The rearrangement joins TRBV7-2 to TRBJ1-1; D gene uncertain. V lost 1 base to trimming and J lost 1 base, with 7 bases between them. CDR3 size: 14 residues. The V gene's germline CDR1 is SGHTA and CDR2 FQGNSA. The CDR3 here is CASSLGYRNTEAFF. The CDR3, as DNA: TGTGCCAGCAGCTTAGGATATCGGAACACTGAAGCTTTCTTT.

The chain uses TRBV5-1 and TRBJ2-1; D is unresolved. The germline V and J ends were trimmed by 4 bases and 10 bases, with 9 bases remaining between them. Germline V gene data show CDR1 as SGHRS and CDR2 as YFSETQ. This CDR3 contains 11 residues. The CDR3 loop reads CASSEGGEQFF. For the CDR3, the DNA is TGCGCCAGCAGCGAAGGTGGGGAGCAGTTCTTC.

Here the CDR3 DNA reads TGTGCCAGCAGCTCCATCGGACGGGACGAGCAGTACTTC. Translation gives CASSSIGRDEQYF. The genes are TRBV7-6 and TRBJ2-7; the D is unclear. V was trimmed by 4 bases and J by 5 bases, leaving 12 bases between them. The CDR3 covers 13 residues. Germline V lookup: CDR1 SGHVS, CDR2 FNYEAQ.

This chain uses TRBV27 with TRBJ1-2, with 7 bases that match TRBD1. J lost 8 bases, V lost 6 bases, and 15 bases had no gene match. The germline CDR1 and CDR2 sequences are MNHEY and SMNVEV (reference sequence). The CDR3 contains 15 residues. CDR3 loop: CASSQPHTGVMGYTF. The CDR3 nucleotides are TGTGCCAGCAGCCAACCCCATACAGGGGTGATGGGCTACACCTTC.

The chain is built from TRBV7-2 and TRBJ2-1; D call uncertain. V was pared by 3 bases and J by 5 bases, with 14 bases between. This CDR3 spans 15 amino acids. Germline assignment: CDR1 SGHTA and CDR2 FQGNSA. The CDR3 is CASSFRSFVDNEQFF. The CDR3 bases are TGTGCCAGCAGCTTTAGATCATTCGTCGACAATGAGCAGTTCTTC. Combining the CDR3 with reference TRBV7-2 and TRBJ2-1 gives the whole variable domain GAGVSQSPSNKVTEKGKDVELRCDPISGHTALYWYRQSLGQGLEFLIYFQGNSAPDKSGLPSDRFSAERTGGSVSTLTIQRTQQEDSAVYLCASSFRSFVDNEQFFGPGTRLTVL.

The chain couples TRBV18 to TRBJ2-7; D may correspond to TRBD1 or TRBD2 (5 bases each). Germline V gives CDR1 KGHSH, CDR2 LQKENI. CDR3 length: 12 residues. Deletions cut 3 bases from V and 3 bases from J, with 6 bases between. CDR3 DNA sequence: TGTGCCAGCTCACCGGGGGACTACGAGCAGTACTTC. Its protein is CASSPGDYEQYF.

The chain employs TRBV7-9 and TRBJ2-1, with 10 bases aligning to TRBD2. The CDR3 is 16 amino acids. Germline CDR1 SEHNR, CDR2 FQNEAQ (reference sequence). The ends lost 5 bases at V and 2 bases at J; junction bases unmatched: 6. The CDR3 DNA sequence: TGTGCCAGCAGCCCCCGGACTAGCGGAGCCTACAATGAGCAGTTCTTC. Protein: CASSPRTSGAYNEQFF.